This T cell receptor beta chain is from a study of OX40 agonist ivuxolimab in advanced cancers. About the full investigation: Ivuxolimab was a fully human IgG2 agonistic monoclonal antibody targeting the costimulatory receptor OX40 (CD134). Intravenous ivuxolimab was administered to patients every 2 weeks at six dose levels: 0.01, 0.1, 0.3, 1.5, 3 and 10 mg/kg. Of the 50 to 55 dose-escalation patients, hepatocellular carcinoma was present in approximately 20, melanoma in around 15, renal cell carcinoma in 9 and head and neck cancer in 9. In the dose-escalation cohort, approximately 83% of patients were male, and the mean age was 60 years with a range of roughly 20 to 85. Prior anti-PD-1, anti-PD-L1 or anti-CTLA-4 therapy was permitted, and 40% of dose-escalation patients had received checkpoint inhibitors. Partial responses were achieved by three dose-escalation patients, of whom one had hepatocellular carcinoma and two had cutaneous melanoma. Peripheral TCRbeta sequencing aimed to test whether ivuxolimab altered TCR sequence diversity and caused clonal T-cell expansion. The monotherapy dose-escalation portion (N = 52 patients) of the phase I ivuxolimab trial is reported in the paper.

Genomic DNA was extracted from sorted cells for sequencing of the TCRbeta CDR3 region. The immunoSEQ Assay was used for sequencing of TCRbeta CDR3 regions. TCRdb's version of the immuneACCESS table is confined to in-frame rearrangements and falls short of the full clone set. An unresolved V gene accounts for under half of the shortfall where checked; the remainder is of unknown origin. A total of more than 45,000 clones appear in this sample, 82% of them only once. Roughly 3.7% of the sample comes from the top ten. This clone was found once. Its antigen is unknown. The sample holds no much larger clone one base away, and base qualities are not on file. Based on the germline V gene, the CDR1 and CDR2 sequences are SGHRS and YFSETQ. V lost 4 bases and J lost 4 bases, and the count of bases not matched to a germline gene is 5. From the cysteine up to the phenylalanine, the CDR3 has a length of 15 residues. The CDR3 DNA has 45 bases and is translated from base 1.

Patients with a history of autoimmune disease or receiving systemic immunosuppression were excluded from the trial. In every dose cohort, peripheral blood was drawn for TCR sequencing at baseline, cycle 4 day 1, and cycle 7 day 1. The samples were drawn from a first-in-human, open-label, multicenter phase I dose-escalation trial of ivuxolimab. Adults with locally advanced or metastatic melanoma, renal cell carcinoma, hepatocellular carcinoma or head and neck squamous cell carcinoma were enrolled in the trial. Before TCR sequencing, CD4+ T cells and CD8+ T cells were sorted from peripheral blood as separate populations. Here is what the overall study found, with its caveats: After ivuxolimab, expanded clones were on average more numerous among CD8+ T cells than among CD4+ T cells. At doses of 0.1 to 3.0 mg/kg, clonal expansion of both CD4+ and CD8+ T cells in blood was seen between baseline and week 6. Low levels of normalized T-cell clonal expansion were also seen in some patients who did not respond. In the 0.1-3.0 mg/kg groups, partial responders were among the patients with the lowest normalized peripheral clonal expansion, particularly in CD8+ T cells. Antigen specificity was not determined for the clonally expanded peripheral T cells.

The receptor chain draws on TRBV5-1 and TRBJ1-6, with 7 junctional bases fitting TRBD1. The TCR sequence derives from an adult with an advanced solid tumor such as melanoma, head and neck, liver or kidney cancer. Sequenced here: CD4+ or CD8+ T cells sorted from blood, sampled in a trial of the OX40 agonist ivuxolimab. CDR3 protein: CASSPGTAYNSPLHF. At the DNA level, the sequence is TGCGCCAGCAGCCCCGGGACAGCTTATAATTCACCCCTCCACTTT.